Listed below are T cell receptor beta chains from one sample, sequenced in a study of blood T cells in healthy people across ages. One entry per CDR3 protein, called by TCRdb with MiXCR from the 5' RACE reads. The repertoire has some 690,000 distinct CDR3 sequences, about 24% of them found once; the top ten carry about 22%. The sequenced sample consisted of blood. The receptors were sampled from a man aged 65 to 85 in good health. Both conserved end residues are part of each CDR3. D genes are given only for firm matches. Where a row states a size, it is once, few, many or the class of an expanded clone; other rows omit it.

D gene,J gene,clone size,V gene,CDR3 DNA,CDR3 protein
-,TRBJ1-4,many,TRBV20-1,TGCAGTGCTCCCCCGCCTGGGGATAATGAAAAACTGTTTTTT,CSAPPPGDNEKLFF
TRBD1,TRBJ1-2,few,TRBV15,TGTGCCACCAGCAGGAAGGGACAGGATTGGTATGGCTACACCTTC,CATSRKGQDWYGYTF
-,TRBJ1-2,few,TRBV12-3/TRBV12-4,TGTGCCAGCAGTTCATCGGGGGGGTCCCTCTATGGCTACACCTTC,CASSSSGGSLYGYTF
TRBD2,TRBJ2-3,-,TRBV20-1,TGCAGTGCTAGAGATGGACTAGCGGGCGATACGCAGTATTTT,CSARDGLAGDTQYF
-,TRBJ1-1,-,TRBV23-1,TGCGCCAGCAGTGAACGCACGGGCACTGAAGCTTTCTTT,CASSERTGTEAFF
-,TRBJ1-1,few,TRBV12-5,TGTGCTAGTGGCACCGGAAGGGAAGCTTTCTTT,CASGTGREAFF
-,TRBJ2-7,few,TRBV28,TGTGCCAGCAGCAAGAAATCCGGGACACGTACCTACGAGCAGTACTTC,CASSKKSGTRTYEQYF
TRBD2,TRBJ2-1,-,TRBV7-2,TGTGCCAGCAGCTTATGGGGAACGGGAGGATACAATGAGCAGTTCTTC,CASSLWGTGGYNEQFF
-,TRBJ1-1,few,TRBV12-3/TRBV12-4,TGTGCCAGCAGTTTCGGGGGGTGGGACACTGAAGCTTTCTTT,CASSFGGWDTEAFF
-,TRBJ1-4,few,TRBV20-1,TGCAGTGCTAGTTGGGCAACTAATGAAAAACTGTTTTTT,CSASWATNEKLFF
-,TRBJ1-5,few,TRBV29-1,TGCAGCGTAGCTGCGGACCGCAATCAGCCCCAGCATTTT,CSVAADRNQPQHF
TRBD2,TRBJ2-7,few,TRBV28,TGTGCCAGCAGTTACGGCGGGGGAAGGTCCTACGAGCAGTACTTC,CASSYGGGRSYEQYF
-,TRBJ2-7,many,TRBV6-1,TGTGCCAGCAGTGAGACGACCTACGAGCAGTACTTC,CASSETTYEQYF
TRBD2,TRBJ2-1,-,TRBV7-2,TGTGCCAGCGTAGGGACGCTTAGCGGGAGGACCGGGGAGCAGTTCTTC,CASVGTLSGRTGEQFF
-,TRBJ1-1,few,TRBV20-1,TGCAGTGCCCAGAGATCGGTCACTGAAGCTTTCTTT,CSAQRSVTEAFF
-,TRBJ1-1,-,TRBV5-1,TGCGCCAGCAGCTTGGGTGAAGGGAACACTGAAGCTTTCTTT,CASSLGEGNTEAFF
-,TRBJ1-3,few,TRBV21-1,TGTGCCAGCAGCAAACTACAGGCCGGTGGAAACACCATATATTTT,CASSKLQAGGNTIYF
-,TRBJ1-2,-,TRBV12-3/TRBV12-4,TGTGCCAGCAGTGGACAGTTCGACTATGGCTACACCTTC,CASSGQFDYGYTF
-,TRBJ2-4,few,TRBV12-3/TRBV12-4,TGTGCCAGCAGTTTAGGGCAGCCGGGGACCAAAAACATTCAGTACTTC,CASSLGQPGTKNIQYF
-,TRBJ2-5,-,TRBV12-3/TRBV12-4,TGTGCCAGCAGTGGTCAGCGGCGGAGGGGAGAGACCCAGTACTTC,CASSGQRRRGETQYF
TRBD1,TRBJ1-2,-,TRBV6-6,TGTGCCAGCAGTTACGACGGACAGGGGGCACGAGGCTACACCTTC,CASSYDGQGARGYTF
-,TRBJ2-5,few,TRBV18,TGTGCCAGCTCACCAAACAACCAAGAGACCCAGTACTTC,CASSPNNQETQYF
-,TRBJ1-1,-,TRBV11-2,TGTGCCAGCAGCTGGAAAGGCATGGAGCGAGCTTTCTTT,CASSWKGMERAFF
TRBD1,TRBJ2-7,-,TRBV6-5,TGTGCCAGCAGTTACACCGGGACAGTCTCCTACGAGCAGTACTTC,CASSYTGTVSYEQYF
-,TRBJ2-3,few,TRBV29-1,TGCAGCGTTGAAAGGGGGGCAGGGGTTAGGCCAGATACGCAGTATTTT,CSVERGAGVRPDTQYF
-,TRBJ2-1,few,TRBV18,TGTGCCAGCTCACCACTAAACCAGGGCAATGAGCAGTTCTTC,CASSPLNQGNEQFF
-,TRBJ2-1,few,TRBV10-3,TGCCGTTCGGTACCCCACAATGAGCAGTTCTTC,CRSVPHNEQFF
-,TRBJ2-2,-,TRBV21-1,TGTGCCAGCAGCAAAGTAGGGGGACAGATGAACACCGGGGAGCTGTTTTTT,CASSKVGGQMNTGELFF
TRBD1,TRBJ2-3,few,TRBV11-3,TGTGCCAGCAGCTTGGGACAGCCTGGGGATACGCAGTATTTT,CASSLGQPGDTQYF
-,TRBJ1-2,many,TRBV29-1,TGCAGCATGAGGACAGTTGGAGGCTACACCTTC,CSMRTVGGYTF
-,TRBJ2-3,few,TRBV5-1,TGCGCCAGCAATTCGGGACTGGGATTGTCCGATACGCAGTATTTT,CASNSGLGLSDTQYF
-,TRBJ2-4,many,TRBV3-1,TGTGCCAGCAGCCAAATGACGGCTGGCGGCATTCAGTACTTC,CASSQMTAGGIQYF
-,TRBJ1-1,few,TRBV6-5,TGTGCCAGCAGTGGGATCAGTGGCACTGAAGCTTTCTTT,CASSGISGTEAFF
-,TRBJ1-1,many,TRBV29-1,TGCAGCGTTATCCTGAACACTGAAGCTTTCTTT,CSVILNTEAFF
-,TRBJ2-3,-,TRBV20-1,TGCAGTGTAAGGGGCTCTAGCACAGATACGCAGTATTTT,CSVRGSSTDTQYF
TRBD1,TRBJ1-2,-,TRBV28,TGTGCCAGCCTACGGCCTAGGACAGGGGGCTTCGGCTACACCTTC,CASLRPRTGGFGYTF
-,TRBJ1-5,-,TRBV12-3/TRBV12-4,TGTGCCTCAAGGGGGATGATATCCAATCAGCCCCAGCATTTT,CASRGMISNQPQHF
-,TRBJ2-2,-,TRBV14,TGTGCCAGCAACCAGCTGGGCACCGGGGAGCTGTTTTTT,CASNQLGTGELFF
-,TRBJ2-5,many,TRBV27,TGTGCCAGCAGTTTTAGGGCCCAAGAGACCCAGTACTTC,CASSFRAQETQYF
-,TRBJ1-6,few,TRBV7-6,TGTGCCAGCAGCCTCGGTGAGGGGGTTAGGACACCCCTCCACTTT,CASSLGEGVRTPLHF
TRBD1,TRBJ1-4,few,TRBV29-1,TGCAGCGTCGGGACAGGAGGGGTTACTGAAAAACTGTTTTTT,CSVGTGGVTEKLFF
-,TRBJ2-2,many,TRBV7-3,TGTGCCAGCAGCCCCGAGTTGGCCGGGGGCGGGGAGCTGTTTTTT,CASSPELAGGGELFF
-,TRBJ2-5,-,TRBV5-1,TGCGCCAGCAACTTGGGGAGGACCCAAGAGACCCAGTACTTC,CASNLGRTQETQYF
-,TRBJ1-1,-,TRBV7-2,TGTGCCAGCAGTATAATGGTGGACACTGAAGCTTTCTTT,CASSIMVDTEAFF
TRBD1,TRBJ1-2,few,TRBV6-6,TGTGCCAGCATTCACGACCCATACAGGGGTAGTGGCTACACCTTC,CASIHDPYRGSGYTF
-,TRBJ2-1,-,TRBV12-3/TRBV12-4,TGTGCCGGCAGTTTGGGCAACGAGCCCTACAATGAGCAGTTCTTC,CAGSLGNEPYNEQFF
-,TRBJ2-3,-,TRBV5-1,TGCGCCAGCAGCTTGGATCGGCTGGCAGATACGCAGTATTTT,CASSLDRLADTQYF
-,TRBJ2-3,few,TRBV9,TGTGCCGGCAGCGCGACTAGCACAGATACGCAGTATTTT,CAGSATSTDTQYF
-,TRBJ2-2,-,TRBV5-1,TGCGCCAGCACCCTGGGGACGGCGACCTTAGGGACCGGGGAGCTGTTTTTT,CASTLGTATLGTGELFF
TRBD1,TRBJ1-1,few,TRBV19,TGTGCCAGTAGTACACAGGGGGCTACTGAAGCTTTCTTT,CASSTQGATEAFF
-,TRBJ1-5,-,TRBV20-1,TGCAGTGCTAGAGTTGGTGGCAGGGGTACTTTCCAGCCCCAGCATTTT,CSARVGGRGTFQPQHF
TRBD1,TRBJ1-1,many,TRBV27,TGTGCCAGCAGTCCGGACAGGGCTTTAGTTTTTGGGGCTTTCTTT,CASSPDRALVFGAFF
-,TRBJ2-2,-,TRBV28,TGTGCCAGCAGTTATATGGGCACCGGGGAGCTGTTTTTT,CASSYMGTGELFF
-,TRBJ2-7,-,TRBV5-1,TGCGCCAGCAGAAGACTAGTGGGGTCTTACGAGCAGTACTTC,CASRRLVGSYEQYF